This T cell receptor beta chain was sequenced during a study of T-cell reconstitution after alpha-beta-depleted transplantation in children. General study results and limits: Several hundred rapidly expanded clones from non-depleted graft cells reportedly supplied alpha-beta T cells about two months post-transplant. T-cell numbers and diversity, one year after transplant, stemmed largely from T cells that were newly produced.

CDR1 SGHDN and CDR2 FVKESK come from the germline V gene. The length of the CDR3 is 18 residues. V lost 3 bases to trimming and J lost 12 bases; unmatched junction nucleotides: 23. This clonotype was observed a few times. Its matching antigen is unknown. TCRbeta library preparation incorporated unique molecular identifiers. TCRdb re-called the PCR reads with MiXCR, one entry per CDR3 protein. The sample records about 420,000 distinct CDR3 sequences, around 15% being singletons. The genes are TRBV14 and TRBJ2-1, with 7 bases fitting TRBD2. This TCR came from a boy under three years old who had a stem cell transplant for Wiskott-Aldrich syndrome, so the T cells may come from the graft donor. The sequences come from PBMCs, mostly from graft donor cells, collected 360 days after TCRalphabeta/CD19-depleted stem cell transplant. The CDR3 bases are TGTGCCAGCAGCCATGGTAAAGGTTCAAGACTAGCTTCCCGAGGGCAGTTCTTC. Translated, it gives CASSHGKGSRLASRGQFF.